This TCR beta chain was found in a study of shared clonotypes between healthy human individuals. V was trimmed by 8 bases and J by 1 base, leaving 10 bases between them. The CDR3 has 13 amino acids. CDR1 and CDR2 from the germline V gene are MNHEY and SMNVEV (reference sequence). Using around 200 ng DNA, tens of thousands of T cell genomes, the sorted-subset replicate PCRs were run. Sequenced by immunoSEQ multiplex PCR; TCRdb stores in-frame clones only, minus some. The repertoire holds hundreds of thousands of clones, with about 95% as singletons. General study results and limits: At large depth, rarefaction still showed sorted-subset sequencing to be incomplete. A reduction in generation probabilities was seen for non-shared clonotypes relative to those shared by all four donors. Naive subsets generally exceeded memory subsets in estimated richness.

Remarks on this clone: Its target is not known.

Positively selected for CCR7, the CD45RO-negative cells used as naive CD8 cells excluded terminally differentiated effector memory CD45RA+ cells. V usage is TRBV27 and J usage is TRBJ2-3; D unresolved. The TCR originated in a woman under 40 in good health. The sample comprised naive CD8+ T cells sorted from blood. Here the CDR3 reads CASRPAGTDTQYF. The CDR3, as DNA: TGTGCCAGCCGCCCGGCGGGCACAGATACGCAGTATTTT.